Below, one TCR beta chain is given with its context. The sample belongs to a study of blood T cell repertoires in COVID-19. This CDR3 has 14 amino acids. The germline V gene encodes CDR1 SGDLS and CDR2 YYNGEE. Trimming cost V 4 bases and J 4 bases; bases outside gene matches: 4. Assay used: immunoSEQ multiplex PCR; TCRdb lists only in-frame clones, some missing. The table has about 26,000 clones, approximately 66% seen once. This TCR was recovered from a man aged 55 to 70 with active or convalescent COVID-19. V and J are TRBV9 and TRBJ1-4, with 7 bases lining up with TRBD1. Specimen: peripheral blood. This chain's CDR3 is CASSKGQNNEKLFF. For the CDR3, the DNA is TGTGCCAGCAGCAAGGGACAGAATAATGAAAAACTGTTTTTT. The full variable domain, completed using reference TRBV9 and TRBJ1-4, is DSGVTQTPKHLITATGQRVTLRCSPRSGDLSVYWYQQSLDQGLQFLIQYYNGEERAKGNILERFSAQQFPDLHSELNLSSLELGDSALYFCASSKGQNNEKLFFGSGTQLSVL.